The 12 T cell receptor beta chains below were found in one sample sequenced in a study of vaccination effects on CD4 cells after COVID-19. Only in-frame clones appear in the TCRdb table, and some are missing; sequencing was by immunoSEQ multiplex PCR. The table includes 42,000 or so clones, around 70% detected once. After around nine days in culture, the CD4+ T cells were isolated. Each participant received a vaccine that was either BNT162b2 or mRNA-1273, given as two doses. For these receptors, no antigen is known. Sequencing used CD4+ T cells from PBMCs cultured without peptide, obtained after COVID-19 vaccination. Receptors originate from a human donor who received a COVID-19 vaccine.

The chain recombines TRBV21-1 with TRBJ1-6. TRBV21-1 is labeled a pseudogene. CDR3 length: 16 residues. CDR3 nucleotides: TGTGCCAGCAGCAAAGTTAAGAGCTCCTATAATTCACCCCTCCACTTT. It yields the protein CASSKVKSSYNSPLHF.

This sequence joins TRBV4-1 and TRBJ2-5, with 10 bases lining up with TRBD1. The CDR3 has 17 residues. Losses at the gene ends were 1 base for V and 4 bases for J; bases not matched to a gene: 9. CDR1 and CDR2 from the germline V gene are MGHRA and YSYEKL. The CDR3 sequence: CASSQVRGQGLLETQYF. The DNA of the CDR3 is TGCGCCAGCAGCCAAGTTAGGGGACAGGGGCTACTAGAGACCCAGTACTTC.

This chain connects TRBV9 to TRBJ2-5, with D possibly being TRBD2 (6 bases). The CDR3 has 15 residues. The V and J ends lost 4 bases and 5 bases respectively, with 18 bases between them. The germline gives CDR1 SGDLS, CDR2 YYNGEE. The CDR3 here is CASSPEEGVWETQYF. CDR3 DNA: TGTGCCAGCAGCCCAGAGGAGGGAGTATGGGAGACCCAGTACTTC.

The chain is built from TRBV7-8 and TRBJ1-5, with 9 positions matching TRBD1. Germline CDR1 SGHVS, CDR2 FQNEAQ. With 1 base clipped from V and 1 base from J, the junction kept 14 bases outside the gene matches. This CDR3 has 20 amino acids. This CDR3 is CASSLVSGQGQMRSNQPQHF. DNA of the CDR3: TGTGCCAGCAGCTTAGTGTCGGGACAGGGACAAATGAGGAGCAATCAGCCCCAGCATTTT.

The J gene is TRBJ1-2, the V gene TRBV6-5, with 7 bases fitting TRBD1. Germline loops: CDR1 MNHEY, CDR2 SVGAGI. The CDR3 has 13 residues. J was trimmed by 8 bases and V by 3 bases; bases with no gene match: 6. Here the CDR3 reads CASSYEGARGYTF. CDR3 coding DNA: TGTGCCAGCAGTTATGAGGGGGCGCGGGGCTACACCTTC.

This chain uses TRBV14 with TRBJ1-3; D is undetermined. Germline V gene lookup returns CDR1 SGHDN and CDR2 FVKESK. The CDR3 loop spans 15 amino acids. The V and J ends lost 1 base and 4 bases respectively, with 11 bases between them. CDR3 DNA sequence: TGTGCCAGCAGCCAAGTTGGGGTATTGGGAAACACCATATATTTT. This sequence encodes CASSQVGVLGNTIYF.

The chain has TRBV27 and TRBJ2-3; D possibly corresponds to TRBD2 (5 bases). V was trimmed by 2 bases and J by 0 bases, leaving 12 bases between them. The CDR3 has 16 residues. CDR1 is MNHEY, CDR2 SMNVEV, per germline (reference sequence). The CDR3 DNA reads as TGTGCCAGCAGTTTAGGGATAGCGACTAGCACAGATACGCAGTATTTT. This encodes CASSLGIATSTDTQYF.

V usage is TRBV5-6 and J usage is TRBJ1-2; 7 bases match TRBD1. V trimming: 1 base; J trimming: 6 bases; junction bases outside the gene matches: 12. The germline V gene has CDR1 SGHDT and CDR2 YYEEEE. The CDR3 consists of 16 residues. The CDR3 reads CASSLLTGVISNGYTF. DNA for the CDR3: TGTGCCAGCAGCTTGCTAACAGGGGTAATATCGAATGGCTACACCTTC.

This clone was counted once. CDR3 nucleotides: TGTGCCAGCTCACCACTGATCGGACGGGACGGCACTGAAGCTTTCTTT. It is translated as CASSPLIGRDGTEAFF. The V and J genes are TRBV18 and TRBJ1-1, with D perhaps matching TRBD1 (5 bases). Trimming took off 1 base at V and 4 bases at J, with 16 bases between the two ends. This CDR3 region has 16 residues. CDR1 and CDR2 (germline): KGHSH, LQKENI.

This chain joins TRBV2 and TRBJ2-2, with TRBD1 as a possible D gene (5 bases). The V gene's germline CDR1 is SNHLY and CDR2 FYNNEI. There are 15 residues in the CDR3. V was pared by 4 bases and J by 4 bases, with 13 bases between. The CDR3 is CASSVQGQTTGELFF. The CDR3 nucleotides read TGTGCCAGCAGTGTACAAGGACAAACCACCGGGGAGCTGTTTTTT.

J is TRBJ2-7 and V is TRBV6-6; D perhaps matches TRBD1 (6 bases). CDR1 is MNHNY, CDR2 SVGAGI, per germline (reference sequence). Trimming took off 4 bases at V and 0 bases at J, with 10 bases between the two ends. This CDR3 is built from 14 residues. DNA of the CDR3: TGTGCCAGCAGTTGGGGCAGGGGCTCCTACGAGCAGTACTTC. Translated, it gives CASSWGRGSYEQYF.

The rearrangement uses TRBV6-5 and TRBJ1-3; no clear D gene. Germline lookup yields CDR1 MNHEY and CDR2 SVGAGI. Trimming cost V 2 bases and J 0 bases, with 8 bases left between them. The CDR3 covers 15 residues. Written as DNA, the CDR3 is TGTGCCAGCAGTTACGGAGGGAACTCTGGAAACACCATATATTTT. Encoded protein: CASSYGGNSGNTIYF.